Sequencing of this T cell receptor beta chain was carried out in a study of PD-1 blockade in classical Hodgkin lymphoma. V was trimmed by 1 base and J by 5 bases, leaving 12 bases between them. This CDR3 has 15 amino acids. Germline-derived CDR1 and CDR2 are SNHLY and FYNNEI. Study-wide points: Baseline TCR diversity was reportedly lower in newly diagnosed patients than healthy donors.

Profiled with immunoSEQ multiplex PCR; TCRdb holds only in-frame clones, not every one. Of 9,500 to 13,000 clones listed, less than 80% are singletons. Every patient was affected by relapse after autologous stem cell transplantation, while exposure to brentuximab vedotin was not uniform. Regarding this clone: The antigen remains undetermined.

V and J are TRBV2 and TRBJ1-3, with D maybe TRBD1 (5 bases). This TCR came from a human donor with classical Hodgkin lymphoma. Here the sequenced sample was peripheral blood mononuclear cells (PBMCs), taken at baseline. CDR3 protein: CASSEVGGPRNTIYF. The DNA for the CDR3 is TGTGCCAGCAGTGAAGTTGGGGGACCGAGAAACACCATATATTTT.